The entry that follows covers one T cell receptor beta chain sequence. The V gene lost 3 bases and the J gene lost 2 bases, with 14 bases spanning the gap. The CDR3 sequence is 16 residues long. From germline, CDR1 is SGHAT and CDR2 FQNNGV. This sample was taken from a study of Ad26.COV2.S vaccination and SARS-CoV-2 variants. Only in-frame clones appear in the TCRdb table, and some are missing; sequencing was by immunoSEQ multiplex PCR. The table includes some 320,000 clones, 86% detected once. The sample's treatment: roughly 20 received Ad26.COV2.S at low or high dose, single or two shots; about five received placebo; per-sample allocation not given. The samples date from day 63 after the first vaccine or placebo injection.

The input for sequencing was peripheral blood, taken in a trial of Ad26.COV2.S vaccine versus placebo. The rearrangement links TRBV11-2 to TRBJ1-3; a possible D gene is TRBD1 (6 bases). The sequence came from a person aged 18-65 years who received the Ad26.COV2.S COVID-19 vaccine or a placebo. CDR3 in DNA: TGTGCCAGCAGCTTGGGCGGGGGGGCGACTGGAAACACCATATATTTT. Its translation: CASSLGGGATGNTIYF.